A selection of T cell receptor beta chains follows, all from one sample in a study of T cell changes during pregnancy in multiple sclerosis. The repertoire was sequenced with immunoSEQ multiplex PCR; TCRdb's copy has only in-frame clones and lacks some. Seen here are more than 90,000 clones, more than 85% observed once, and the top ten hold less than 2%. The specimen was peripheral blood, collected in the first trimester of pregnancy. The receptors originated from a female donor with multiple sclerosis, enrolled in a pregnancy study. CDR3s include the opening cysteine and the closing phenylalanine or tryptophan. The D gene is left open where the match is weak. Clone size, where shown, is once, few, many, or a class for clones that have expanded.

d_call: NA
clone_size: NA
j_call: TRBJ2-2
v_call: TRBV5-4
cdr3_aa: CASSAGTANTGELFF
cdr3_nt: TGTGCCAGCAGCGCCGGGACTGCGAACACCGGGGAGCTGTTTTTT

d_call: NA
clone_size: NA
j_call: TRBJ1-1
v_call: TRBV27
cdr3_aa: CASRVIREAEAFF
cdr3_nt: TGTGCCAGCAGGGTAATTCGGGAGGCTGAAGCTTTCTTT

d_call: TRBD1
clone_size: NA
j_call: TRBJ2-1
v_call: TRBV5-1
cdr3_aa: CASSPGTGYNEQFF
cdr3_nt: TGCGCCAGCAGCCCCGGGACAGGATACAATGAGCAGTTCTTC

d_call: NA
clone_size: NA
j_call: TRBJ2-7
v_call: TRBV5-1
cdr3_aa: CASSLTGGEQYF
cdr3_nt: TGCGCCAGCAGCCTCACAGGCGGAGAGCAGTACTTC

d_call: NA
clone_size: NA
j_call: TRBJ2-3
v_call: TRBV4-3
cdr3_aa: CASSFNLADTQYF
cdr3_nt: TGCGCCAGCAGCTTTAACCTAGCGGATACGCAGTATTTT

d_call: TRBD1
clone_size: NA
j_call: TRBJ2-3
v_call: TRBV11-3
cdr3_aa: CASSLVEDKGQGTTDTQYF
cdr3_nt: TGTGCCAGCAGCTTAGTAGAGGATAAAGGACAGGGAACCACAGATACGCAGTATTTT

d_call: NA
clone_size: NA
j_call: TRBJ2-7
v_call: TRBV7-6
cdr3_aa: CASSHPGIYEQYF
cdr3_nt: TGTGCCAGCAGCCACCCGGGTATCTACGAGCAGTACTTC

d_call: NA
clone_size: NA
j_call: TRBJ1-2
v_call: TRBV5-8
cdr3_aa: CASSLLRQLFYGYTF
cdr3_nt: TGTGCCAGCAGCTTGCTCAGGCAGCTATTCTATGGCTACACCTTC

d_call: TRBD1
clone_size: NA
j_call: TRBJ1-1
v_call: TRBV7-8
cdr3_aa: CASSFMTGGTEAFF
cdr3_nt: TGTGCCAGCAGCTTCATGACAGGGGGCACTGAAGCTTTCTTT

d_call: TRBD1
clone_size: many
j_call: TRBJ2-5
v_call: TRBV4-2
cdr3_aa: CASSQTGQGRETQYF
cdr3_nt: TGTGCCAGCAGCCAGACGGGACAGGGACGAGAGACCCAGTACTTC

d_call: NA
clone_size: NA
j_call: TRBJ2-7
v_call: TRBV19
cdr3_aa: CASSLSSHLSDEQYF
cdr3_nt: TGTGCCAGTTCCCTTTCGAGTCACTTGAGCGACGAGCAGTACTTC

d_call: TRBD2
clone_size: NA
j_call: TRBJ2-1
v_call: TRBV7-9
cdr3_aa: CASSSSLTSGNEQFF
cdr3_nt: TGTGCCAGCAGCTCATCCCTGACTAGCGGGAATGAGCAGTTCTTC

d_call: TRBD2
clone_size: NA
j_call: TRBJ2-7
v_call: TRBV10-1
cdr3_aa: CASSESEVERERYEQYF
cdr3_nt: TGCGCCAGCAGTGAGTCGGAAGTTGAGCGGGAGCGGTACGAGCAGTACTTC

d_call: NA
clone_size: once
j_call: TRBJ1-1
v_call: TRBV19
cdr3_aa: CASRQGRVNTEAFF
cdr3_nt: TGTGCCAGTAGGCAGGGCAGGGTGAACACTGAAGCTTTCTTT

d_call: NA
clone_size: NA
j_call: TRBJ1-1
v_call: TRBV29-1
cdr3_aa: CSGSPGGFATEAFF
cdr3_nt: TGCAGCGGCTCCCCGGGGGGGTTTGCCACTGAAGCTTTCTTT

d_call: NA
clone_size: few
j_call: TRBJ1-1
v_call: TRBV5-8
cdr3_aa: CASSWARTEAFF
cdr3_nt: TGTGCCAGCAGCTGGGCCCGCACTGAAGCTTTCTTT

d_call: TRBD1
clone_size: NA
j_call: TRBJ1-1
v_call: TRBV5-1
cdr3_aa: CASSLGRDRANTEAFF
cdr3_nt: TGCGCCAGCAGCTTGGGAAGGGACAGGGCTAATACTGAAGCTTTCTTT

d_call: TRBD2
clone_size: NA
j_call: TRBJ2-7
v_call: TRBV5-4
cdr3_aa: CASSLLAGGAHEQYF
cdr3_nt: TGTGCCAGCAGCTTGCTGGCGGGAGGGGCACACGAGCAGTACTTC

d_call: NA
clone_size: NA
j_call: TRBJ2-2
v_call: TRBV19
cdr3_aa: CASSIKQNTGELFF
cdr3_nt: TGTGCCAGTAGTATTAAACAGAACACCGGGGAGCTGTTTTTT

d_call: TRBD2
clone_size: NA
j_call: TRBJ2-2
v_call: TRBV6-5
cdr3_aa: CASSYSIRGAGELFF
cdr3_nt: TGTGCCAGCAGTTACTCGATCCGGGGGGCCGGGGAGCTGTTTTTT

d_call: TRBD2
clone_size: NA
j_call: TRBJ2-7
v_call: TRBV18
cdr3_aa: CASSRMRGDYEQYF
cdr3_nt: TGTGCCAGCTCGCGGATGCGGGGGGACTACGAGCAGTACTTC

d_call: NA
clone_size: NA
j_call: TRBJ1-2
v_call: TRBV28
cdr3_aa: CASRRTKANYGYTF
cdr3_nt: TGTGCCAGCAGGCGGACAAAAGCTAACTATGGCTACACCTTC

d_call: NA
clone_size: NA
j_call: TRBJ1-4
v_call: TRBV27
cdr3_aa: CASRTFLQGPLRDEKLFF
cdr3_nt: TGTGCCAGCAGAACTTTCCTCCAGGGCCCCCTCCGGGATGAAAAACTGTTTTTT

d_call: NA
clone_size: NA
j_call: TRBJ2-2
v_call: TRBV7-2
cdr3_aa: CASSPTLIANTGELFF
cdr3_nt: TGTGCCAGCAGCCCGACTCTAATCGCGAACACCGGGGAGCTGTTTTTT

d_call: TRBD1
clone_size: NA
j_call: TRBJ1-1
v_call: TRBV2
cdr3_aa: CASRDPGGSNTEAFF
cdr3_nt: TGTGCCAGCAGGGACCCAGGGGGCTCGAACACTGAAGCTTTCTTT

d_call: NA
clone_size: NA
j_call: TRBJ1-1
v_call: TRBV27
cdr3_aa: CASSPRGGRAYTEAFF
cdr3_nt: TGTGCCAGCAGTCCGCGCGGGGGACGGGCGTACACTGAAGCTTTCTTT

d_call: TRBD2
clone_size: NA
j_call: TRBJ2-7
v_call: TRBV18
cdr3_aa: CASSQLSGTSGTKETYEQYF
cdr3_nt: TGTGCCAGCTCACAACTGAGCGGGACTAGCGGAACTAAAGAGACCTACGAGCAGTACTTC

d_call: NA
clone_size: NA
j_call: TRBJ2-1
v_call: TRBV10-3
cdr3_aa: CAISESRQEAGYNEQFF
cdr3_nt: TGTGCCATCAGTGAGTCTAGACAAGAGGCGGGCTACAATGAGCAGTTCTTC

d_call: NA
clone_size: NA
j_call: TRBJ1-1
v_call: TRBV19
cdr3_aa: CASNRVRAGEAFF
cdr3_nt: TGTGCCAGCAACCGGGTTCGGGCGGGTGAAGCTTTCTTT

d_call: TRBD1
clone_size: once
j_call: TRBJ1-1
v_call: TRBV7-6
cdr3_aa: CASRGQGAEAFF
cdr3_nt: TGTGCCAGCAGGGGACAGGGGGCTGAAGCTTTCTTT

d_call: NA
clone_size: NA
j_call: TRBJ1-2
v_call: TRBV30
cdr3_aa: CAWSNKFYYGYTF
cdr3_nt: TGTGCCTGGAGTAACAAGTTTTACTATGGCTACACCTTC

d_call: NA
clone_size: once
j_call: TRBJ2-3
v_call: TRBV2
cdr3_aa: CASTSRDIKYF
cdr3_nt: TGTGCCAGCACATCAAGGGACATAAAGTATTTT

d_call: NA
clone_size: NA
j_call: TRBJ1-1
v_call: TRBV7-8
cdr3_aa: CASTQGAGSGEAFF
cdr3_nt: TGTGCCAGCACCCAAGGGGCGGGATCCGGTGAAGCTTTCTTT

d_call: NA
clone_size: NA
j_call: TRBJ2-5
v_call: TRBV7-9
cdr3_aa: CASSWVPGTQETQYF
cdr3_nt: TGTGCCAGCAGCTGGGTCCCAGGGACACAAGAGACCCAGTACTTC

d_call: NA
clone_size: NA
j_call: TRBJ1-1
v_call: TRBV10-2
cdr3_aa: CASSDGLRRATEDTEAFF
cdr3_nt: TGCGCCAGCAGTGATGGTCTCCGGAGAGCCACCGAGGACACTGAAGCTTTCTTT

d_call: NA
clone_size: NA
j_call: TRBJ2-7
v_call: TRBV13
cdr3_aa: CASSSGQPYEQYF
cdr3_nt: TGTGCCAGCAGCAGCGGACAGCCCTACGAGCAGTACTTC

d_call: TRBD2
clone_size: NA
j_call: TRBJ2-7
v_call: TRBV25-1
cdr3_aa: CASSEWGGGYEQYF
cdr3_nt: TGTGCCAGCAGTGAATGGGGGGGAGGATACGAGCAGTACTTC

d_call: TRBD2
clone_size: NA
j_call: TRBJ2-5
v_call: TRBV6-5
cdr3_aa: CASSYVLAGVETQYF
cdr3_nt: TGTGCCAGCAGTTACGTTCTAGCGGGAGTGGAGACCCAGTACTTC

d_call: TRBD1
clone_size: NA
j_call: TRBJ2-1
v_call: TRBV4-1
cdr3_aa: CASSQYRGRPEGHEQFF
cdr3_nt: TGCGCCAGCAGCCAATACAGGGGGCGCCCTGAGGGTCATGAGCAGTTCTTC

d_call: TRBD1
clone_size: NA
j_call: TRBJ2-7
v_call: TRBV6-5
cdr3_aa: CASSTDRVSEQYF
cdr3_nt: TGTGCCAGCAGTACCGACAGGGTCTCCGAGCAGTACTTC

d_call: NA
clone_size: NA
j_call: TRBJ2-2
v_call: TRBV6-1
cdr3_aa: CASSVRDINTGELFF
cdr3_nt: TGTGCCAGCAGTGTCCGGGACATCAACACCGGGGAGCTGTTTTTT

d_call: TRBD1
clone_size: NA
j_call: TRBJ1-2
v_call: TRBV9
cdr3_aa: CASSARDRGLNYGYTF
cdr3_nt: TGTGCCAGCAGCGCCCGGGACAGGGGCCTTAACTATGGCTACACCTTC

d_call: NA
clone_size: NA
j_call: TRBJ2-5
v_call: TRBV29-1
cdr3_aa: CSVVLPAQETQYF
cdr3_nt: TGCAGCGTTGTGCTGCCCGCGCAAGAGACCCAGTACTTC

d_call: TRBD2
clone_size: NA
j_call: TRBJ2-3
v_call: TRBV5-8
cdr3_aa: CASSYGTSGRIGTDTQYF
cdr3_nt: TGTGCCAGCAGCTACGGGACTAGCGGGAGAATCGGGACAGATACGCAGTATTTT